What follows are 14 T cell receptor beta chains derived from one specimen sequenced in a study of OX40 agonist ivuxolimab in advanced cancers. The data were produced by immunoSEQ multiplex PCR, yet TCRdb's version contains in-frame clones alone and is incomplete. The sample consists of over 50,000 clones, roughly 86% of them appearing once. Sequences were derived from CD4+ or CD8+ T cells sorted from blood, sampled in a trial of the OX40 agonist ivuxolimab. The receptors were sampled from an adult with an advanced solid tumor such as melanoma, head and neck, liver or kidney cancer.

CDR3 sequence (DNA): TGCGCCAGCAGCCAGACAGGGGGGAGCACCGGGGAGCTGTTTTTT. Protein product: CASSQTGGSTGELFF. The genes are TRBV4-3 and TRBJ2-2; 9 bases match TRBD1. Per germline, CDR1 LGHNA and CDR2 YSLEER. With 3 bases clipped from V and 4 bases from J, the junction kept 3 bases outside the gene matches. The CDR3 length is 15 residues.

The CDR3: CASSLVTGGTEAFF. The CDR3 coding sequence is TGTGCCAGCAGCTTGGTAACAGGGGGCACTGAAGCTTTCTTT. This rearrangement joins TRBV5-6 to TRBJ1-1; 8 bases map to TRBD1. CDR1 SGHDT and CDR2 YYEEEE come from the germline V gene. This CDR3 has 14 residues. V shed 0 bases and J 4 bases; nucleotides not matched to a gene: 2.

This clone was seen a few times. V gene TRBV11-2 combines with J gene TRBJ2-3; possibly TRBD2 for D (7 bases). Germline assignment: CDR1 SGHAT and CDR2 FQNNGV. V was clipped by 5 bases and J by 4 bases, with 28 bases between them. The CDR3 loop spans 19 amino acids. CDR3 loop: CASSPSGGLYREGADTQYF. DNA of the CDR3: TGTGCCAGCAGCCCCTCCGGTGGACTGTACAGGGAGGGGGCAGATACGCAGTATTTT.

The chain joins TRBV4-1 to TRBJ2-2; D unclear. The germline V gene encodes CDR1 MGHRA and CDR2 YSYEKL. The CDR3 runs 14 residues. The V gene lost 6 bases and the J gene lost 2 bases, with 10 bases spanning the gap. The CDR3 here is CASRAGPNTGELFF. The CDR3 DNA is TGCGCCAGCAGAGCCGGGCCTAACACCGGGGAGCTGTTTTTT.

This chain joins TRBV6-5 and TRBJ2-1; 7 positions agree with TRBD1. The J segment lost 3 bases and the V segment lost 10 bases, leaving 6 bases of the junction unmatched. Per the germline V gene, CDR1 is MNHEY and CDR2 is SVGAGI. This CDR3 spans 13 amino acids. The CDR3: CATFRGNYNEQFF. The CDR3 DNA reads TGTGCCACCTTCAGGGGGAACTACAATGAGCAGTTCTTC.

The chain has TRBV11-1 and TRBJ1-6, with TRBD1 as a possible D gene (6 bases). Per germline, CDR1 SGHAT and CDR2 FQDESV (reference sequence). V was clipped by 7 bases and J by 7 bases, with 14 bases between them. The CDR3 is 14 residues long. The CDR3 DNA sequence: TGTGCCAGCACCCAGGACAGCGAAAATTCACCCCTCCACTTT. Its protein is CASTQDSENSPLHF. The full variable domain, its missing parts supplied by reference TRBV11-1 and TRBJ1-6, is EAEVAQSPRYKITEKSQAVAFWCDPISGHATLYWYRQILGQGPELLVQFQDESVVDDSQLPKDRFSAERLKGVDSTLKIQPAELGDSAMYLCASTQDSENSPLHFGNGTRLTVT.

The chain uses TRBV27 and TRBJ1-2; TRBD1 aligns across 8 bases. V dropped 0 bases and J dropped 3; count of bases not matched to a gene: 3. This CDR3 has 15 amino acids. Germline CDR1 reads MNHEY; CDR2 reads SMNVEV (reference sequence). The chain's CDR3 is CASSLSAGGYYGYTF. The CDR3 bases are TGTGCCAGCAGTTTATCGGCAGGGGGCTACTATGGCTACACCTTC.

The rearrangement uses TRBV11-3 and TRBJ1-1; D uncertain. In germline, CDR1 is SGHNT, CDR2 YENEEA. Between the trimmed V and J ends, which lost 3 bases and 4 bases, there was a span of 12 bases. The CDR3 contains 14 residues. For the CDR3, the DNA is TGTGCCAGCAGCTTCGCCTCGACGGGCACTGAAGCTTTCTTT. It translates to CASSFASTGTEAFF.

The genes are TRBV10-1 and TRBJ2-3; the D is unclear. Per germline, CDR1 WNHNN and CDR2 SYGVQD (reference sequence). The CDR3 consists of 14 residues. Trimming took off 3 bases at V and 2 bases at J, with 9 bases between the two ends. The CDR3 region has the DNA TGCGCCAGCAGTGAATTGCCGTCCACAGATACGCAGTATTTT. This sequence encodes CASSELPSTDTQYF.

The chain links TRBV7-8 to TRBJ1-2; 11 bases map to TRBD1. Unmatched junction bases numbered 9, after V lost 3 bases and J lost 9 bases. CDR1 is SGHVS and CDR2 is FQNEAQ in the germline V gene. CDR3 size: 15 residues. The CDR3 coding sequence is TGTGCCAGCAGCTTCAGGACAGGGGGCTTTGAAAGCTACACCTTC. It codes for CASSFRTGGFESYTF.

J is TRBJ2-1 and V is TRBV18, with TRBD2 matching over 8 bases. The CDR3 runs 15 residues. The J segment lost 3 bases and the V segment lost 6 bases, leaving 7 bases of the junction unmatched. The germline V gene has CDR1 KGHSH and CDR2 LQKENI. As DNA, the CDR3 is TGTGCCAGCTCTGCGAGCGGGGGCCTCTACAATGAGCAGTTCTTC. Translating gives CASSASGGLYNEQFF.

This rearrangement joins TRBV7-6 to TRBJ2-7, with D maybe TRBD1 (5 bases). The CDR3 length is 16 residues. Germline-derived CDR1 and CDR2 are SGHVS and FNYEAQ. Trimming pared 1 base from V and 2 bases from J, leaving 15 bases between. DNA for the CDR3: TGTGCCAGCAGCTTAGTGGTGCCAGGGCCTGCCTACGAGCAGTACTTC. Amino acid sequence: CASSLVVPGPAYEQYF. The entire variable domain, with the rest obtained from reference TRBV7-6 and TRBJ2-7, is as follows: GAGVSQSPRYKVTKRGQDVALRCDPISGHVSLYWYRQALGQGPEFLTYFNYEAQQDKSGLPNDRFSAERPEGSISTLTIQRTEQRDSAMYRCASSLVVPGPAYEQYFGPGTRLTVT.

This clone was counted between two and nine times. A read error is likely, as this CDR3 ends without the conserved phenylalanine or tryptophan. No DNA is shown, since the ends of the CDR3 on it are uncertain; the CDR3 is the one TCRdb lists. The CDR3 region is CASSEGGTPQL. The chain recombines TRBV6-1 with TRBJ1-1. Germline values: CDR1 MNHNS, CDR2 SASEGT. The CDR3 length is 11 residues, termini included.

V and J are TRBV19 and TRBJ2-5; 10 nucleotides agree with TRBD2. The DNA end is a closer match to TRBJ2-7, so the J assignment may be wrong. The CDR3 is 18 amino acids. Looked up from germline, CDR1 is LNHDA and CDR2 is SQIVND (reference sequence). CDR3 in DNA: TGTGCCAGTAGCCGTTGGGGGCTAGCGGGGGCCCAAACCTACGAGCAGTACTTC. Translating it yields CASSRWGLAGAQTYEQYF.